The following is a T cell receptor (beta chain) sequence with its context. Its antigen remains undetermined. Base quality data are lacking; no much larger clone is found one base away. This entry belongs to a study of blood T cell repertoires in COVID-19 (dated by TCRdb to the early 2020s). Background on the whole study: Samples from collaborators originated in the United States, Italy and Spain and spanned both the acute and convalescent phases of COVID-19. The material from the prospective study consisted of cDNA or gDNA derived from T cells, B-cell-depleted T cells, or PBMCs. The dataset comprised deeply sampled blood TCRbeta repertoires from subjects exposed to, actively infected with, or recovered from COVID-19. The repertoires were released in a freely available public database meant as a resource for research on the immune response to SARS-CoV-2. The samples were drawn from the first 160 participants of the ongoing ImmuneRACE study and from 950 to 1,500 subjects provided by 6 global collaborators. Sample metadata almost always included a de-identified subject ID, COVID-19 status, age in years and sex. HLA class I and class II types, where available, came from metadata supplied by the sample provider rather than from assay-based typing.

Participants in the prospective study were enrolled through a virtual design, were aged roughly 18 to 90 years, and lived in roughly 24 United States geographic areas. In the prospective study, participants were assigned to cohorts based on the clinical history participants reported in a screening survey and a study questionnaire. Each participant in the prospective study had whole blood, serum and a nasopharyngeal or oropharyngeal swab collected by mobile phlebotomists. Over a roughly 2-month period, participants in the prospective study had the option of providing additional blood draws and questionnaires. Before DNA extraction, prospective study blood samples were shipped either frozen or at room temperature. Trimmed from V: 2 bases; trimmed from J: 2 bases; junction bases lacking a gene match: 6. The germline V gene specifies SGHRS as CDR1 and YFSETQ as CDR2. Spanning cysteine to phenylalanine, the CDR3 consists of 16 amino acids. Only the CDR3 region is kept as DNA, spanning 48 bases read in frame from base 1.

Here is what the overall study found, with its caveats: The quantity of clinical and demographic metadata differed by source and by participant and was supplied without curation.

TCRbeta CDR3 regions were amplified from genomic DNA using the immunoSEQ Assay, a bias-controlled multiplex PCR. As for the authors' bioinformatics: Within the assay, amplification of reference gene primers was used to estimate how many nucleated cells each sample contained. To quantify the absolute abundance of each unique TCRbeta CDR3 rearrangement, sequence reads were collapsed and filtered. For each sample, productive Simpson clonality was calculated by taking the square root of Simpson's diversity index across productive rearrangements. TCRdb obtained this table from immuneACCESS and retained in-frame rearrangements with V and J assigned. These tables miss some clones; where compared with another copy, unresolved V genes account for less than half of the shortfall, and the remainder is unexplained. Clonal size and the V and J genes are those of that table, whereas D and trimming came from the DNA. The sample has 180,000 or so clones on record, about 90% of them singletons. The ten largest clones capture around 1.2% of the sample.

The sample comprised PBMCs or T cells enriched from blood (not recorded which). This receptor was identified in a human donor with acute COVID-19. The donor label of this sample is uncertain. The receptor chain draws on TRBV5-1 and TRBJ1-4, and TRBD1 matches 7 of the central bases. The nucleotide sequence is TGCGCCAGCAGCTTCGGAAGGGGGCTGACTAATGAAAAACTGTTTTTT. This codes for CASSFGRGLTNEKLFF.